The 25 T cell receptor beta chains below were found in one sample sequenced in a study of blood T cells in healthy people across ages. A second PCR of about 7 to 12 cycles used a sample-barcoded 5' primer and a J-beta primer mix. MiXCR was run by TCRdb on the 5' RACE reads, yielding one entry per CDR3 protein. Here the sample spans about 1.8 million distinct CDR3 sequences, 40% to 55% being singletons. Sequencing was carried out using blood. These receptors were collected from a woman in her thirties or forties in good health.

Comment on this clonotype: A read error may account for a junction end that differs from germline. The gene calls are TRBV20-1 and TRBJ2-5; TRBD1 might be the D (6 bases). In germline, CDR1 is DFQATT, CDR2 SNEGSKA (reference sequence). This CDR3 region has 11 residues. The CDR3 bases are TGCAGTGCTAAGGGACAAGAGGCCCAGTACTTC. As protein: CSAKGQEAQYF.

This chain links TRBV7-9 with TRBJ2-1; TRBD2 aligns across 9 bases. Looked up from germline, CDR1 is SEHNR and CDR2 is FQNEAQ (reference sequence). This CDR3 has 15 amino acids. The trim removed 3 bases at V and 8 bases at J, leaving 8 bases unmatched. The CDR3 here is CASSFAGGPDDEQFF. CDR3 coding DNA: TGTGCCAGCAGCTTTGCGGGGGGGCCCGATGATGAGCAGTTCTTC.

This clonotype has a handful of counts. The V call is TRBV20-1, the J call TRBJ1-2, with D hard to call. There are 14 residues in the CDR3. V dropped 2 bases and J dropped 4 bases, with 14 bases sitting between them. Germline V gene sequence: CDR1 DFQATT, CDR2 SNEGSKA (reference sequence). CDR3 coding DNA: TGCAGTGCTAGAAGGAGCAGAGACCTCTATGGCTACACCTTC. This gives the protein CSARRSRDLYGYTF.

The chain has TRBV7-2 and TRBJ1-1; the D gene is possibly TRBD1 (5 bases). The CDR3 contains 13 residues. Germline CDR1 and CDR2: SGHTA and FQGNSA. The ends were cut back, 1 base at V and 11 bases at J, with 14 bases in the middle. CDR3 loop: CASSLEVEGLAFF. CDR3 nucleotide sequence: TGTGCCAGCAGCTTAGAGGTCGAGGGGTTGGCTTTCTTT. The full variable domain, its missing parts supplied by reference TRBV7-2 and TRBJ1-1, is GAGVSQSPSNKVTEKGKDVELRCDPISGHTALYWYRQSLGQGLEFLIYFQGNSAPDKSGLPSDRFSAERTGGSVSTLTIQRTQQEDSAVYLCASSLEVEGLAFFGQGTRLTVV.

This clonotype was counted a few times. The rearrangement uses TRBV28 and TRBJ2-1; 10 positions agree with TRBD1. CDR1 and CDR2 from the germline V gene are MDHEN and SYDVKM. The CDR3 has 15 amino acids. The J segment lost 4 bases and the V segment lost 6 bases, leaving 6 bases of the junction unmatched. CDR3 DNA sequence: TGTGCCAGCAGCCCTTGGGACAGGGGATACAATGAGCAGTTCTTC. This gives the protein CASSPWDRGYNEQFF.

The sample holds one count of this clonotype. The gene calls are TRBV12-5 and TRBJ1-2; D call uncertain. The germline CDR1 and CDR2 sequences are LGHNT and FRNRAP. Deletions cut 2 bases from V and 9 bases from J, with 10 bases between. This CDR3 is built from 12 residues. The DNA of the CDR3 is TGTGCTAGTGGTTTGATGGAGGGAAGCTACACCTTC. The encoded protein is CASGLMEGSYTF.

Only a few counts were recorded for this clonotype. The gene calls are TRBV6-5 and TRBJ2-3; D not resolved. Trimming took off 6 bases at V and 3 bases at J, with 13 bases between the two ends. The germline V gene has CDR1 MNHEY and CDR2 SVGAGI. The CDR3 runs 14 residues. Here the CDR3 DNA reads TGTGCCAGCAGCTCATCCTTTGGGACAGATACGCAGTATTTT. It yields the protein CASSSSFGTDTQYF.

J is TRBJ1-2 and V is TRBV24-1, with a weak D call TRBD1 (5 bases). Trimming removed 5 bases from V and 4 bases from J, with 10 bases in between. Germline assignment: CDR1 KGHDR and CDR2 SFDVKD. The CDR3 runs to 13 residues. This CDR3 reads CATSAQAFYGYTF. CDR3 DNA: TGTGCCACCAGTGCACAGGCGTTCTATGGCTACACCTTC.

This clonotype was counted at least ten times. This sequence joins TRBV4-3 and TRBJ2-1; D not resolved. The CDR3 sequence is 14 residues long. The V end lost 1 base, the J end lost 5 bases, and 9 bases lay between the germline ends. CDR1 is LGHNA and CDR2 is YSLEER in the germline V gene. The DNA for the CDR3 is TGCGCCAGCAGCCAAGGATCTGGGGACAATGAGCAGTTCTTC. It is translated as CASSQGSGDNEQFF.

This clonotype has only one observation. The gene calls are TRBV20-1 and TRBJ1-1; D is undetermined. The CDR3 is made up of 12 amino acids. The germline gives CDR1 DFQATT, CDR2 SNEGSKA (reference sequence). V lost 3 bases and J lost 1, with 6 bases in between. This CDR3 reads CSASVKNTEAFF. The CDR3 nucleotides read TGCAGTGCTAGCGTGAAGAACACTGAAGCTTTCTTT.

In this sample, this clonotype turned up many times. The chain combines TRBV6-2 or TRBV6-3 with TRBJ2-5, with D unresolved. The V and J ends lost 2 bases and 5 bases respectively, with 6 bases between them. This CDR3 is built from 12 residues. The germline CDR1 and CDR2 sequences are MNHEY and SVGEGT. CDR3 nucleotide sequence: TGTGCCAGCAGTTACGCGAGGGAGACCCAGTACTTC. It yields the protein CASSYARETQYF.

The chain combines TRBV20-1 with TRBJ2-7; D is undetermined. Germline loops: CDR1 DFQATT, CDR2 SNEGSKA (reference sequence). This CDR3 has 14 residues. The V and J ends lost 0 bases and 2 bases respectively, with 11 bases between them. This CDR3 reads CSARDLRSPYEQYF. CDR3 DNA sequence: TGCAGTGCTAGAGACTTGCGTTCCCCCTACGAGCAGTACTTC.

This rearrangement joins TRBV24-1 to TRBJ2-5; 15 nucleotides line up with TRBD2. V trimming: 1 base; J trimming: 4 bases; junction bases outside the gene matches: 6. This CDR3 contains 18 residues. CDR1 is KGHDR and CDR2 is SFDVKD in the germline V gene. The CDR3 is CATSDFPGLAGGGETQYF. CDR3 nucleotide sequence: TGTGCCACCAGTGATTTCCCGGGACTAGCGGGGGGAGGAGAGACCCAGTACTTC.

The gene calls are TRBV6-2 or TRBV6-3 and TRBJ2-1; TRBD1 matches at 11 bases. The CDR3 contains 16 residues. With V trimmed by 5 bases and J by 8 bases, 11 bases remained unmatched. Germline lookup yields CDR1 MNHEY and CDR2 SVGEGT. The CDR3 here is CASSAPGTGGWHEQFF. Here the CDR3 DNA reads TGTGCCAGCAGTGCCCCCGGGACAGGGGGTTGGCATGAGCAGTTCTTC.

This chain connects TRBV20-1 to TRBJ2-4, with a possible D match to TRBD2 (5 bases). Judging by the DNA end, TRBJ2-7 fits better; the J call may be wrong. This CDR3 region has 13 residues. Germline CDR1 reads DFQATT; CDR2 reads SNEGSKA (reference sequence). CDR3 bases: TGCAGTGCTAGAAGGGTTAGCGTAAGCGAGCAGTACTTC. Translating it yields CSARRVSVSEQYF.

The table lists this clonotype with a few counts. This rearrangement joins TRBV29-1 to TRBJ2-3; D unresolved. Trimming left V 5 bases short and J 1 base short, with 13 bases between. The CDR3 loop spans 14 amino acids. CDR1 is SQVTM, CDR2 ANQGSEA, per germline. The CDR3: CSVRSNFGTDTQYF. As DNA, the CDR3 is TGCAGCGTTAGGAGCAACTTCGGCACAGATACGCAGTATTTT.

This clonotype is a singleton in its sample. The V gene is TRBV20-1, the J gene TRBJ2-1; 10 bases agree with TRBD1. Trimming took 5 bases from V and 3 from J; bases not matched to a gene: 7. The CDR3 extends over 15 amino acids. Germline values: CDR1 DFQATT, CDR2 SNEGSKA (reference sequence). CDR3 protein: CSAVTGTGVYNEQFF. The CDR3 DNA reads TGCAGTGCTGTAACCGGGACAGGGGTCTACAATGAGCAGTTCTTC.

This chain links TRBV20-1 with TRBJ1-5; TRBD1 might be the D (5 bases). The V gene's germline CDR1 is DFQATT and CDR2 SNEGSKA (reference sequence). The CDR3 contains 15 residues. Trimming removed 0 bases from V and 0 bases from J, with 9 bases in between. The CDR3 nucleotides read TGCAGTGCTAGAGACCGGGGGGGTAGCAATCAGCCCCAGCATTTT. This gives the protein CSARDRGGSNQPQHF.

This clonotype turned up a few times. The chain links TRBV7-2 to TRBJ2-5, with 8 nucleotides matching TRBD1. Germline CDR1 is SGHTA and CDR2 is FQGNSA. The CDR3 extends over 15 amino acids. Trimming cost V 5 bases and J 1 base; bases outside gene matches: 6. Here the CDR3 DNA reads TGTGCCAGCAGCCACTGGACAGGGACCCAAGAGACCCAGTACTTC. It specifies CASSHWTGTQETQYF.

The rearrangement joins TRBV28 to TRBJ2-7, with 8 bases aligning to TRBD1. The CDR3 is made up of 14 amino acids. J gave up 1 base and V 9 bases, and 8 bases lay outside the gene matches. Germline V gene sequence: CDR1 MDHEN, CDR2 SYDVKM. CDR3 sequence: CASLLDRVSYEQYF. The CDR3 DNA reads as TGTGCCAGTCTCTTGGACAGGGTATCCTACGAGCAGTACTTC.

This chain uses TRBV9 with TRBJ1-5; 8 positions match TRBD1. Trimming at V came to 0 bases and at J to 6 bases, leaving 2 bases not matched to a gene. Per the germline V gene, CDR1 is SGDLS and CDR2 is YYNGEE. The CDR3 sequence is 14 residues long. The CDR3 here is CASSVGDRGQPQHF. CDR3 DNA: TGTGCCAGCAGCGTAGGAGACAGGGGTCAGCCCCAGCATTTT.

The CDR3 coding sequence is TGTGCCAGCAGACCTAGCGGTAAAGGGATTCTTGAGCAGTTCTTC. Its protein product is CASRPSGKGILEQFF. V and J are TRBV6-1 and TRBJ2-1; 7 bases are a match to TRBD2. The germline V gene has CDR1 MNHNS and CDR2 SASEGT. The ends lost 6 bases at V and 9 bases at J; junction bases unmatched: 14. CDR3 length equals 15 residues.

The chain couples TRBV27 to TRBJ2-2, with D unclear. This CDR3 region has 12 residues. Trimming left V 3 bases short and J 7 bases short, with 6 bases between. The germline gives CDR1 MNHEY, CDR2 SMNVEV (reference sequence). The CDR3 is CASSFAVGELFF. The CDR3 bases are TGTGCCAGCAGTTTTGCTGTCGGGGAGCTGTTTTTT.

This clonotype showed up just a few times. The J gene is TRBJ2-7, the V gene TRBV29-1; 14 nucleotides align to TRBD2. Germline loops: CDR1 SQVTM, CDR2 ANQGSEA. There are 13 residues in the CDR3. J was trimmed by 10 bases and V by 0 bases; bases with no gene match: 2. The CDR3 here is CSVEETSGGAQYF. The CDR3 DNA reads as TGCAGCGTTGAAGAGACTAGCGGGGGGGCCCAGTACTTC.

The CDR3 region is CASSSGVATETQYF. CDR3 coding DNA: TGTGCCAGCTCGTCAGGTGTGGCGACGGAGACCCAGTACTTC. The rearrangement joins TRBV27 to TRBJ2-5; D uncertain. CDR3 size: 14 residues. Germline V gene data show CDR1 as MNHEY and CDR2 as SMNVEV (reference sequence). V lost 8 bases, J lost 5 bases, and 18 bases lay in between.